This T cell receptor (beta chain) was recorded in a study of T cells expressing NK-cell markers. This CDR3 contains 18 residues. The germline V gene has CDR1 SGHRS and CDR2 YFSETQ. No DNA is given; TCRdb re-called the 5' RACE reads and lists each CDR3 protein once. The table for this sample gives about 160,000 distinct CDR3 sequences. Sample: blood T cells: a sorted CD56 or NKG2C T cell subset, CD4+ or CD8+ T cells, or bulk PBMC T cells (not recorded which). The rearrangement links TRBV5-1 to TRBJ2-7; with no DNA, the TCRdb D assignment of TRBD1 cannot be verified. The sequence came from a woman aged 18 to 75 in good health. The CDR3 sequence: CASSPDRGIEGKRYEQYF.